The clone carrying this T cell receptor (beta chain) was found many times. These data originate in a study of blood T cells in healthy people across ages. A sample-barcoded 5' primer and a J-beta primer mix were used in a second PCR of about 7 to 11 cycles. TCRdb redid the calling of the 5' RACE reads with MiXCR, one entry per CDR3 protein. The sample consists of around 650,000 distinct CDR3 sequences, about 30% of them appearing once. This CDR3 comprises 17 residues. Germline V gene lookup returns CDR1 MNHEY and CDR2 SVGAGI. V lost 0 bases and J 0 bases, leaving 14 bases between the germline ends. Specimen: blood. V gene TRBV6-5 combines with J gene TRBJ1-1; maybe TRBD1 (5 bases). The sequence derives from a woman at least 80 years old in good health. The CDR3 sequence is CASSYSSGKSLNTEAFF. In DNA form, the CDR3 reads TGTGCCAGCAGTTACTCCTCAGGGAAGAGCTTGAACACTGAAGCTTTCTTT.